These T cell receptor beta chains were read from a single sample in a study of molecular identifiers for immune sequencing clone quantification. TCRdb redid the calling of the PCR reads with MiXCR, one entry per CDR3 protein. The repertoire holds around 480,000 distinct CDR3 sequences, over 20% seen once, with around 0.86% in the top ten. The specimen was naive CD8+ T cells from blood, with Jurkat cell RNA spiked in. The receptors shown here come from a human donor in good health. Some libraries in this study had Jurkat cell RNA spiked in. CDR3s include the opening cysteine and the closing phenylalanine or tryptophan. The D gene is left open where the match is weak. The size of a clone is reported for some rows only, either as once, few or many, or as a class for expanded clones.

abundance	d_gene	v_gene	j_gene	CDR3nt	CDR3aa
many	NA	TRBV5-1	TRBJ2-7	TGCGCCAGCAGACTCCGGGACGGAAGCTCCTACGAGCAGTACTTC	CASRLRDGSSYEQYF
NA	NA	TRBV27	TRBJ2-1	TGTGCCAGCAGCTCCCCGCAGGCGTACAATGAGCAGTTCTTC	CASSSPQAYNEQFF
many	TRBD2	TRBV12-3/TRBV12-4	TRBJ2-5	TGTGCCAGCAGCCCCTCCGGGGGGGCGTTCGAGACCCAGTACTTC	CASSPSGGAFETQYF
NA	NA	TRBV7-9	TRBJ2-1	TGTGCCAGCAGCTCCGGAGTGGGGAATGAGCAGTTCTTC	CASSSGVGNEQFF
many	NA	TRBV7-2	TRBJ2-4	TGTGCCAGCAGCTTATTGCCCGGGACCGAACTACAGTACTTC	CASSLLPGTELQYF
NA	NA	TRBV19	TRBJ1-1	TGTGCCAGTAGTATCGGCGGTGCTATTAACACTGAAGCTTTCTTT	CASSIGGAINTEAFF
few	NA	TRBV5-6	TRBJ1-6	TGTGCCAGCAGCTCCCCGACGAGCTCCTATAATTCACCCCTCCACTTT	CASSSPTSSYNSPLHF
NA	NA	TRBV4-3	TRBJ2-6	TGCGCCAGCAGCCAAGGACCAGTGCTTTCTGGGGCCAACGTCCTGACTTTC	CASSQGPVLSGANVLTF
NA	NA	TRBV2	TRBJ2-2	TGTGCCAGCAGTCCTCAGACAGGAAACACCGGGGAGCTGTTTTTT	CASSPQTGNTGELFF
NA	NA	TRBV7-9	TRBJ2-2	TGTGCCAGCAGCTTAACCGCACAGGGTACCGGGGAGCTGTTTTTT	CASSLTAQGTGELFF
many	NA	TRBV4-1	TRBJ1-4	TGCGCCAGCAGCCAAGACGCGGAGTGGACCCTCCCCGGAAAACTGTTTTTT	CASSQDAEWTLPGKLFF
NA	NA	TRBV6-2/TRBV6-3	TRBJ2-7	TGTGCCAGTGGTGGTTGGGGGCCCTACGAGCAGTACTTC	CASGGWGPYEQYF
many	TRBD1	TRBV14	TRBJ2-3	TGTGCCAGCAGCCATTGGGACAGGGGTACAGATACGCAGTATTTT	CASSHWDRGTDTQYF
many	NA	TRBV11-2	TRBJ1-1	TGTGCCAGCAGCTTAGCTTCCGGGACAAATTTCAACACTGAAGCTTTCTTT	CASSLASGTNFNTEAFF
NA	NA	TRBV10-2	TRBJ1-5	TGCGCCAGCAGTGAGTCATTGGGGGGGTGGGGCAATCAGCCCCAGCATTTT	CASSESLGGWGNQPQHF
NA	NA	TRBV4-3	TRBJ2-1	TGCGCCAGCAGCCAAGCGGGACCCCTCAATGAGCAGTTCTTC	CASSQAGPLNEQFF
many	NA	TRBV7-9	TRBJ2-7	TGTGCCAGCAGCCCATTTCCCAGCTCCTACGAGCAGTACTTC	CASSPFPSSYEQYF
many	NA	TRBV7-9	TRBJ2-5	TGTGCCAGCAGCTCCCAAACGGGACCAAACCAAGAGACCCAGTACTTC	CASSSQTGPNQETQYF
many	NA	TRBV12-3/TRBV12-4	TRBJ2-5	TGTGCCAGCAGTTTTGTGTCTCCACAAGAGACCCAGTACTTC	CASSFVSPQETQYF
few	NA	TRBV27	TRBJ2-7	TGTGCCAGCAGCACCCTTAGCTCCGGGTACGAGCAGTACTTC	CASSTLSSGYEQYF
many	NA	TRBV28	TRBJ2-2	TGTGCCAGCAGTTTGGGGGTGAAAGGACCCGGGGAGCTGTTTTTT	CASSLGVKGPGELFF
NA	NA	TRBV19	TRBJ2-7	TGTGCCAGTAGGCCCGAAGACACTCAGCCCTACGAGCAGTACTTC	CASRPEDTQPYEQYF
few	NA	TRBV7-9	TRBJ1-2	TGTGCCAGCAGCTCCCAACCTTTGACAGGCATTCTCGGCTACACCTTC	CASSSQPLTGILGYTF
few	NA	TRBV28	TRBJ2-1	TGTGCCAGCAATCGGGACCCACCACTTATCAATGAGCAGTTCTTC	CASNRDPPLINEQFF
NA	NA	TRBV28	TRBJ1-1	TGTGCCAGCAGTTGGGAGGGCCAGGGGAACACTGAAGCTTTCTTT	CASSWEGQGNTEAFF
few	TRBD2	TRBV5-6	TRBJ2-3	TGTGCCAGCAGCCTAAGACTAGCGGGAGGATCCACAGATACGCAGTATTTT	CASSLRLAGGSTDTQYF
many	NA	TRBV9	TRBJ2-3	TGTGCCAGCAGCGGATCCCAAACAAGAAGCACAGATACGCAGTATTTT	CASSGSQTRSTDTQYF
many	NA	TRBV29-1	TRBJ2-7	TGCAGCGTTCGCGGGGGCGGCAGTTCCTACGAGCAGTACTTC	CSVRGGGSSYEQYF
NA	NA	TRBV12-3/TRBV12-4	TRBJ2-2	TGTGCCAGCAGCTCTCTCGCCCTAACCGGGGAGCTGTTTTTT	CASSSLALTGELFF
NA	TRBD1	TRBV6-2/TRBV6-3	TRBJ2-7	TGTGCCGGCACCCGGGACAGACTATACGAGCAGTACTTC	CAGTRDRLYEQYF
NA	TRBD1	TRBV20-1	TRBJ2-7	TGCAGTGCTAGGGGACAGCTTTTAAACTCCTACGAGCAGTACTTC	CSARGQLLNSYEQYF
NA	TRBD1	TRBV18	TRBJ2-5	TGTGCCAGCTCACCACGACAGGGGTCTGACCAAGAGACCCAGTACTTC	CASSPRQGSDQETQYF
many	NA	TRBV4-1	TRBJ1-1	TGCGCCAGCAGCCAAGATGGTCACCCGAACACTGAAGCTTTCTTT	CASSQDGHPNTEAFF